This entry describes one T cell receptor (beta chain). The sample comes from a study of blood T cell repertoires in COVID-19. The protocol was immunoSEQ multiplex PCR, while the TCRdb copy is restricted to in-frame clones and leaves out a portion. Here the sample spans over 75,000 clones, approximately 79% being singletons. Germline V CDR1 and CDR2: LNHNV, YYDKDF (reference sequence). V trimming: 1 base; J trimming: 7 bases; junction bases outside the gene matches: 7. The CDR3 contains 15 residues. V gene TRBV15 combines with J gene TRBJ2-1; TRBD1 matches at 7 bases. The sequence was obtained from a man aged 65 to 79 with acute or convalescent COVID-19. The material sequenced was peripheral blood. Here the CDR3 reads CATSRAAGGWNEQFF. The CDR3 bases are TGTGCCACCAGCAGAGCGGCAGGGGGTTGGAATGAGCAGTTCTTC.